The 32 T cell receptor beta chains given below trace back to one sample, sequenced in a study of blood T cell repertoires in COVID-19. Libraries were prepared by immunoSEQ multiplex PCR; TCRdb keeps only in-frame clonotypes and omits some of them. Of approximately 110,000 clones in the sample, 85% were seen once. Sequenced input: peripheral blood. These receptors came from a human donor in a cohort sampled during active COVID-19.

CDR3 nucleotide sequence: TGTGCCAGCAGCCAACTAGGTTTGAATGGCAAGGAGTTAGGCTACACCTTC. Translated: CASSQLGLNGKELGYTF. The chain joins TRBV3-1 (or the pseudogene TRBV3-2) to TRBJ1-2, with D hard to call. The CDR3 is 17 residues long. Per the germline V gene, CDR1 is LGHDT and CDR2 is YNNKEL (reference sequence). V lost 2 bases, J lost 8 bases, and 24 bases lay in between.

This sequence joins TRBV7-9 and TRBJ2-3; 16 bases agree with TRBD2. This CDR3 contains 16 residues. Trimming removed 7 bases from V and 10 bases from J; junction bases left unmatched: 11. Germline V gives CDR1 SEHNR, CDR2 FQNEAQ (reference sequence). The DNA of the CDR3 is TGTGCCAGCACCCCAAGCGGGACTAGCGGGGGGGCTGCGCAGTATTTT. Residues: CASTPSGTSGGAAQYF.

J is TRBJ1-2 and V is TRBV5-6; possibly TRBD1 for D (5 bases). Trimming pared 1 base from V and 13 bases from J, leaving 11 bases between. This CDR3 has 11 amino acids. Germline assignment: CDR1 SGHDT and CDR2 YYEEEE. CDR3 in DNA: TGTGCCAGCAGCTTGTTCGGGGGATTCACCTTC. Protein sequence: CASSLFGGFTF.

This clone was counted once. The gene calls are TRBV6-2 or TRBV6-3 and TRBJ2-3; 7 bases align to TRBD2. The junction had 2 bases not matched to a gene; V was cut back by 2 bases and J by 6 bases. This CDR3 has 13 amino acids. The V gene's germline CDR1 is MNHEY and CDR2 SVGEGT. This CDR3 is CASSYVGGDTQYF. Here the CDR3 DNA reads TGTGCCAGCAGTTACGTGGGAGGGGATACGCAGTATTTT.

This sequence joins TRBV2 and TRBJ2-7; D is possibly TRBD2 (6 bases). Germline loops: CDR1 SNHLY, CDR2 FYNNEI. This CDR3 has 14 residues. Trimming removed 4 bases at V and 7 bases at J, with 17 bases between. Here the CDR3 reads CASSGGTPSGEQYF. The CDR3 coding sequence is TGTGCCAGCAGTGGCGGGACTCCCTCGGGAGAGCAGTACTTC. The complete variable domain, with remaining parts taken from reference TRBV2 and TRBJ2-7, reads EPEVTQTPSHQVTQMGQEVILRCVPISNHLYFYWYRQILGQKVEFLVSFYNNEISEKSEIFDDQFSVERPDGSNFTLKIRSTKLEDSAMYFCASSGGTPSGEQYFGPGTRLTVT.

The CDR3 DNA follows: TGCGCCAGCAGCCTCTCCGGGACAGGGGATAGGGAGCAGTTCTTC. Its protein is CASSLSGTGDREQFF. This chain uses TRBV5-1 with TRBJ2-1; 10 nucleotides line up with TRBD1. Germline CDR1 reads SGHRS; CDR2 reads YFSETQ. The J segment lost 10 bases and the V segment lost 4 bases, leaving 11 bases of the junction unmatched. The CDR3 length is 15 residues.

The chain employs TRBV10-3 and TRBJ1-2, with D maybe TRBD1 (6 bases). This CDR3 spans 13 amino acids. Trimming removed 6 bases from V and 5 bases from J, with 13 bases in between. Germline V gene sequence: CDR1 ENHRY, CDR2 SYGVKD. The CDR3 here is CAIRSDSPYGYTF. In nucleotides, the CDR3 is TGTGCCATCAGATCGGACAGTCCTTATGGCTACACCTTC.

The chain employs TRBV14 and TRBJ2-7; TRBD2 matches at 13 bases. V dropped 4 bases and J dropped 0; count of bases not matched to a gene: 3. The CDR3 length is 16 residues. Germline CDR1 is SGHDN and CDR2 is FVKESK. CDR3 protein: CASSRLAGGRSYEQYF. The CDR3 DNA is TGTGCCAGCAGCCGACTAGCGGGGGGACGCTCCTACGAGCAGTACTTC.

The chain uses TRBV4-2 and TRBJ2-1; 8 bases fit TRBD2. Germline V gene data show CDR1 as LGHNA and CDR2 as YNFKEQ. The CDR3 loop spans 15 amino acids. With V trimmed by 0 bases and J by 5 bases, 3 bases remained unmatched. Here the CDR3 reads CASSQDGGADNEQFF. The CDR3 nucleotides read TGTGCCAGCAGCCAAGACGGGGGGGCCGACAATGAGCAGTTCTTC.

This rearrangement joins TRBV7-3 to TRBJ1-5; 9 nucleotides match TRBD1. V was pared by 2 bases and J by 4 bases, with 3 bases of the junction left unmatched. This CDR3 comprises 15 residues. CDR1 and CDR2 from the germline V gene are SGHTA and FQGTGA. The CDR3 is CASSLRDRVNQPQHF. DNA of the CDR3: TGTGCCAGCAGCTTACGGGACAGGGTGAATCAGCCCCAGCATTTT.

This clone occurred once. The rearrangement uses TRBV5-5 and TRBJ2-2; 7 nucleotides agree with TRBD2. This CDR3 contains 16 residues. CDR1 is SGHKS and CDR2 is YYEKEE in the germline V gene (reference sequence). Germline trimming cut 0 bases from V and 2 bases from J; bases unmatched to any gene: 4. The CDR3: CASSLERGLNTGELFF. Here the CDR3 DNA reads TGTGCCAGCAGCTTGGAGCGGGGCTTAAACACCGGGGAGCTGTTTTTT.

This chain uses TRBV2 with TRBJ2-1; 7 bases align to TRBD2. CDR1 is SNHLY and CDR2 is FYNNEI in the germline V gene. After removal of 5 bases from V and 8 bases from J, the junction contained 3 bases not matched to a gene. The length of the CDR3 is 12 residues. DNA for the CDR3: TGTGCCAGCAGTCTTAGCGGGTATGAGCAGTTCTTC. Its translation is CASSLSGYEQFF.

The rearrangement joins TRBV7-8 to TRBJ2-7; 11 bases are shared with TRBD1. This CDR3 has 15 residues. Per the germline V gene, CDR1 is SGHVS and CDR2 is FQNEAQ. V lost 5 bases, J lost 5 bases, and 8 bases stayed unmatched. CDR3 nucleotides: TGTGCCAGCAGCCAGGGGACAGGGGGAGGAGACGAGCAGTACTTC. Residues: CASSQGTGGGDEQYF.

J is TRBJ2-1 and V is TRBV6-6; 8 positions match TRBD1. The CDR3 has 15 residues. Germline loops: CDR1 MNHNY, CDR2 SVGAGI (reference sequence). The V gene end was trimmed by 6 bases and the J gene end by 0 bases; junction bases not matched to a gene: 4. The CDR3 region has the DNA TGTGCCAGCAGCCTGGGACAGGTCTCCTACAATGAGCAGTTCTTC. This gives the protein CASSLGQVSYNEQFF.

CDR3 sequence reads: CASGFTAGIAGGNTIYF. The CDR3 nucleotides read TGTGCTAGTGGTTTCACCGCAGGGATCGCAGGAGGAAACACCATATATTTT. The chain couples TRBV12-5 to TRBJ1-3; D is perhaps TRBD1 (5 bases). In germline, CDR1 is LGHNT, CDR2 FRNRAP. Trimming left V 3 bases short and J 4 bases short, with 19 bases between. This CDR3 comprises 17 residues.

The chain is built from TRBV24-1 and TRBJ2-1; 13 nucleotides align to TRBD2. Germline trimming cut 2 bases from V and 0 bases from J; bases unmatched to any gene: 15. This CDR3 has 22 residues. The germline CDR1 and CDR2 sequences are KGHDR and SFDVKD. CDR3 loop: CATSDSAPTGTSGTRSYNEQFF. For the CDR3, the DNA is TGTGCCACCAGTGATTCTGCCCCGACCGGGACTAGCGGGACCCGCTCCTACAATGAGCAGTTCTTC.

The chain uses TRBV6-5 and TRBJ2-7, with no clear D. Trimming removed 2 bases at V and 0 bases at J, with 8 bases between. CDR1 and CDR2 (germline): MNHEY, SVGAGI. This CDR3 is 14 amino acids long. CDR3 sequence: CASSYTLDSYEQYF. The CDR3 DNA follows: TGTGCCAGCAGTTACACCCTAGACTCCTACGAGCAGTACTTC.

The rearrangement links TRBV19 to TRBJ2-7; TRBD1 matches at 11 bases. With 6 bases clipped from V and 4 bases from J, the junction kept 5 bases outside the gene matches. There are 14 residues in the CDR3. From germline, CDR1 is LNHDA and CDR2 SQIVND (reference sequence). Here the CDR3 DNA reads TGTGCCAGTAGCCTGGGACAGGGGGTTTACGAGCAGTACTTC. Translation gives CASSLGQGVYEQYF.

V is TRBV6-2 or TRBV6-3 and J is TRBJ2-4; 8 nucleotides line up with TRBD1. Germline CDR1 is MNHEY and CDR2 is SVGEGT. J gave up 8 bases and V 4 bases, and 10 bases lay outside the gene matches. The CDR3 extends over 15 amino acids. CDR3 amino acids: CASSSQGALRDIQYF. The CDR3 coding sequence is TGTGCCAGCAGTTCGCAGGGGGCTCTTAGGGACATTCAGTACTTC.

The chain recombines TRBV11-1 with TRBJ2-7; 11 positions match TRBD1. The CDR3 contains 14 residues. Trimming at V came to 4 bases and at J to 4 bases, leaving 3 bases not matched to a gene. Germline lookup yields CDR1 SGHAT and CDR2 FQDESV (reference sequence). For the CDR3, the DNA is TGTGCCAGCAGCTGGACAGGGGGCAGGTACGAGCAGTACTTC. Its protein product is CASSWTGGRYEQYF.

The J gene is TRBJ2-2, the V gene TRBV9, with 8 nucleotides matching TRBD2. V shed 0 bases, J shed 10 bases, and the junction held 2 bases outside the gene matches. This CDR3 contains 13 residues. Germline assignment: CDR1 SGDLS and CDR2 YYNGEE. CDR3 region: CASSVGRGEELFF. The CDR3 coding sequence is TGTGCCAGCAGCGTAGGGCGGGGGGAGGAGCTGTTTTTT.

V is TRBV28 and J is TRBJ1-4, with TRBD1 matching 8 bases. CDR1 and CDR2 (germline): MDHEN, SYDVKM. The length of the CDR3 is 17 residues. With V trimmed by 1 base and J by 6 bases, 10 bases remained unmatched. CDR3 nucleotides: TGTGCCAGCAGTTTATACACGCTGACAGGGGAGGATGAAAAACTGTTTTTT. This codes for CASSLYTLTGEDEKLFF.

The chain joins TRBV12-3 or TRBV12-4 to TRBJ1-1; no reliable D call. Trimming cost V 7 bases and J 8 bases, with 17 bases left between them. CDR3 size: 13 residues. The CDR3 nucleotides are TGTGCCAGCACCCCCCCTGGGCATCGCGAAGCTTTCTTT. Its protein is CASTPPGHREAFF.

V gene TRBV3-1 (or the pseudogene TRBV3-2) combines with J gene TRBJ2-2; 8 bases are shared with TRBD1. V shed 1 base, J shed 7 bases, and the junction held 11 bases outside the gene matches. CDR3 length equals 17 residues. In germline, CDR1 is LGHDT, CDR2 YNNKEL (reference sequence). For the CDR3, the DNA is TGTGCCAGCAGCCAAGCGAGTCGGCAGGGGGCGAACGGGGAGCTGTTTTTT. This encodes CASSQASRQGANGELFF.

As for this clone: An end of the junction differs from the germline gene, which may be a read error. This chain's CDR3 is CASREGRGASPLHF. CDR3 coding DNA: TGTGCCAGCAGGGAAGGCAGGGGGGCTTCACCCCTCCACTTT. The V and J genes are TRBV2 and TRBJ1-6; TRBD1 matches 7 bases. CDR1 and CDR2 (germline): SNHLY, FYNNEI. CDR3 length: 14 amino acids.

V and J are TRBV24-1 and TRBJ1-2, with 11 bases fitting TRBD1. V lost 4 bases and J lost 8; bases outside the gene matches: 8. In germline, CDR1 is KGHDR, CDR2 SFDVKD. CDR3 length equals 15 residues. CDR3 DNA: TGTGCCACCAGTGACCGGACAGGGGGCGCGTGGGGCTACACCTTC. It codes for CATSDRTGGAWGYTF.

The rearrangement joins TRBV6-2 or TRBV6-3 to TRBJ2-3, with D perhaps TRBD1 (6 bases). The germline gives CDR1 MNHEY, CDR2 SVGEGT. V lost 6 bases, J lost 9 bases, and 19 bases lay in between. The CDR3 runs to 14 residues. The CDR3 loop reads CASSQTGTPGTQYF. In nucleotides, the CDR3 is TGTGCCAGCAGCCAAACAGGGACCCCGGGGACGCAGTATTTT.

This clone was counted a few times. The rearrangement joins TRBV10-3 to TRBJ2-7, with D maybe TRBD1 (7 bases). Trimming removed 0 bases from V and 6 bases from J, with 12 bases in between. Germline V gene lookup returns CDR1 ENHRY and CDR2 SYGVKD. The CDR3 covers 14 residues. The CDR3 sequence: CAISESNRGLEQYF. As DNA, the CDR3 is TGTGCCATCAGTGAGTCGAACAGGGGACTCGAGCAGTACTTC.

This sequence joins TRBV18 and TRBJ2-7, with a possible D match to TRBD2 (6 bases). V was cut by 5 bases and J by 1 base, with 6 bases left in between. CDR3 size: 12 residues. Germline lookup yields CDR1 KGHSH and CDR2 LQKENI. CDR3 amino acids: CASSAGSYEQYF. The CDR3 DNA is TGTGCCAGCTCAGCGGGGTCCTACGAGCAGTACTTC.

The chain joins TRBV30 to TRBJ1-5; tentative D call: TRBD1 (6 bases). Deletions cut 0 bases from V and 4 bases from J, with 13 bases between. Germline assignment: CDR1 GTSNPN and CDR2 SVGIG (reference sequence). The CDR3 totals 15 residues. The CDR3 here is CAWSVRGTLNQPQHF. Here the CDR3 DNA reads TGTGCCTGGAGTGTACGAGGGACATTAAATCAGCCCCAGCATTTT.

The V gene is TRBV23-1, the J gene TRBJ2-2; the match to TRBD2 covers 7 bases. TRBV23-1 belongs to the ORF category, with a function that is uncertain. The CDR3 consists of 17 residues. After removal of 2 bases from V and 7 bases from J, the junction contained 13 bases not matched to a gene. In nucleotides, the CDR3 is TGCGCCAGCAGTCAACGATGGACGGGGGGATACATCGGGGAGCTGTTTTTT. Its protein product is CASSQRWTGGYIGELFF.

This chain uses TRBV7-2 with TRBJ2-1, with a tentative D call TRBD2 (7 bases). V gave up 5 bases and J gave up 9 bases, with 20 bases separating them. Germline V gives CDR1 SGHTA, CDR2 FQGNSA. The CDR3 runs 15 residues. CDR3 sequence: CASSLGGPSVSEQFF. The CDR3, as DNA: TGTGCCAGCAGCCTGGGGGGGCCTAGCGTTAGTGAGCAGTTCTTC.